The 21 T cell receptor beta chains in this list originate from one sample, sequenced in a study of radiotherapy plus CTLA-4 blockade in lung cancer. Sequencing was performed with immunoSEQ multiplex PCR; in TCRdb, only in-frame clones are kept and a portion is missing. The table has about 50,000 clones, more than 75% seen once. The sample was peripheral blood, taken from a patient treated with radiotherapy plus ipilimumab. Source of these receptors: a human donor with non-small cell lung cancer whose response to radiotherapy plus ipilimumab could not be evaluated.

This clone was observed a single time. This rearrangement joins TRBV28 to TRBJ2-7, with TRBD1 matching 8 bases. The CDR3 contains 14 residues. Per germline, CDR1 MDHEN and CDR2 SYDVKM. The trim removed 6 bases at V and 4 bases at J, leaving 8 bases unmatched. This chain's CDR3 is CASRPRQGPYEQYF. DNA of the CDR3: TGTGCCAGCAGACCTCGACAGGGGCCATACGAGCAGTACTTC.

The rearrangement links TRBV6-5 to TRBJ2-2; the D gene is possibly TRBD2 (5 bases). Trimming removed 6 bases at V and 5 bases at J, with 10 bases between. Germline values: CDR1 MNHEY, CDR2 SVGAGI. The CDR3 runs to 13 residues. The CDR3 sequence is CASRLDGTGELFF. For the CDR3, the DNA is TGTGCCAGCAGACTAGACGGGACCGGGGAGCTGTTTTTT.

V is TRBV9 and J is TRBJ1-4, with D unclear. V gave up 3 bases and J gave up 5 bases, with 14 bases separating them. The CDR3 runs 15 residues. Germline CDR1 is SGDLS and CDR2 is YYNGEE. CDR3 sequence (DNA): TGTGCCAGCAGCGCCGATCGAGGGCTGAATGAAAAACTGTTTTTT. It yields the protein CASSADRGLNEKLFF.

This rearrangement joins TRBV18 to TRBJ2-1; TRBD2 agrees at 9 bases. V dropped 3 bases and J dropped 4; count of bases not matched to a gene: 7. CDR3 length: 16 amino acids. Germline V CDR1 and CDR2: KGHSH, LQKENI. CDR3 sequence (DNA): TGTGCCAGCTCACCGGGGCGGGAGGGCCTATACAATGAGCAGTTCTTC. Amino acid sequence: CASSPGREGLYNEQFF.

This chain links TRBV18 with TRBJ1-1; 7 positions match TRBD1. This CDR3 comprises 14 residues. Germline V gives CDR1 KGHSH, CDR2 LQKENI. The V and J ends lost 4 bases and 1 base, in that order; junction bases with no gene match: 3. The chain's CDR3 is CASSQGQRNTEAFF. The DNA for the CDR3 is TGTGCCAGCTCACAGGGACAGAGGAACACTGAAGCTTTCTTT.

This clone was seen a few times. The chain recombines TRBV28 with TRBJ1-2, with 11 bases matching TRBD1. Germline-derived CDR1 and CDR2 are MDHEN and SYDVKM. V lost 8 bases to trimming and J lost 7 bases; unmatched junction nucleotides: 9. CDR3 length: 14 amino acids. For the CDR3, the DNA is TGTGCCAGCGGACCTGGGGACAGGGGGGGTGGCTACACCTTC. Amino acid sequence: CASGPGDRGGGYTF.

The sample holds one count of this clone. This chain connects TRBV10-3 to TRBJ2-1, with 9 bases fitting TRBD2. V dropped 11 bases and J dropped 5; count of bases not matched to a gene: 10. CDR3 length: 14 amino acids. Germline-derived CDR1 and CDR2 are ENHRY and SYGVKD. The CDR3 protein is CAVWAGTSNNEQFF. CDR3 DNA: TGTGCCGTCTGGGCCGGGACTAGCAACAATGAGCAGTTCTTC.

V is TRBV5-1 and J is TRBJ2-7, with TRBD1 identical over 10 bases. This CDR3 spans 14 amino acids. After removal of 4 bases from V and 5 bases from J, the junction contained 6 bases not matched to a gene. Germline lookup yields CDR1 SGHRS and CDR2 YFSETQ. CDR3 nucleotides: TGCGCCAGCAGCGTAACCGGGACAGGGGACGAGCAGTACTTC. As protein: CASSVTGTGDEQYF.

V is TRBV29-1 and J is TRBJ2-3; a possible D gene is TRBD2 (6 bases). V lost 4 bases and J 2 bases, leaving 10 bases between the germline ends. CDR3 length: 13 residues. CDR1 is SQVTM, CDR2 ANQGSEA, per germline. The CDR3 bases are TGCAGCGTTGCCCGGGGGACCACAGATACGCAGTATTTT. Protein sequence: CSVARGTTDTQYF.

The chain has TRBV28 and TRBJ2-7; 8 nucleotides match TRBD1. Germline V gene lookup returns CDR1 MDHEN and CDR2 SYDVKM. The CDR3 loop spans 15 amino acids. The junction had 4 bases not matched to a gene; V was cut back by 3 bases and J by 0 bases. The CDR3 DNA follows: TGTGCCAGCAGTTTCGACAGGGGCCACTCCTACGAGCAGTACTTC. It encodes CASSFDRGHSYEQYF.

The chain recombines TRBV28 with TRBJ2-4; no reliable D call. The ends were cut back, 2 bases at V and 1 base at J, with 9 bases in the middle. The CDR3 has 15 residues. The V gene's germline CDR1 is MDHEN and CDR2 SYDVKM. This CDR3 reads CASSLIPQAKNIQYF. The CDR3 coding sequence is TGTGCCAGCAGTTTAATCCCTCAGGCCAAAAACATTCAGTACTTC.

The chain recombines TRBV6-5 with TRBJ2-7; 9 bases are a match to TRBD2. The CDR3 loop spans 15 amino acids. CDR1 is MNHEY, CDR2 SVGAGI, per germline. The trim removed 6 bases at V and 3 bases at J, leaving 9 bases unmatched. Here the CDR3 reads CASSSPLAGIYEQYF. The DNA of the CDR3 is TGTGCCAGCAGCTCCCCTCTAGCGGGGATCTACGAGCAGTACTTC.

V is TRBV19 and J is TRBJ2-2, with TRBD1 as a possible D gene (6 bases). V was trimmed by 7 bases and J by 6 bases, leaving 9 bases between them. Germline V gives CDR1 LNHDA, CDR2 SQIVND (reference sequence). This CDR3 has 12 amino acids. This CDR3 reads CASTTGSGELFF. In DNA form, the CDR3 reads TGTGCCAGTACTACAGGGTCCGGGGAGCTGTTTTTT. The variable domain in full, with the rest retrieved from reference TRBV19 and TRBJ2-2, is DGGITQSPKYLFRKEGQNVTLSCEQNLNHDAMYWYRQDPGQGLRLIYYSQIVNDFQKGDIAEGYSVSREKKESFPLTVTSAQKNPTAFYLCASTTGSGELFFGEGSRLTVL.

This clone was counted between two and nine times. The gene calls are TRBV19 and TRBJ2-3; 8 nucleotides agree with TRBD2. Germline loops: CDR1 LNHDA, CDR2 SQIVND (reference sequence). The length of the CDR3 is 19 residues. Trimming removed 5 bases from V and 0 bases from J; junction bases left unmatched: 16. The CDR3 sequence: CASSGGLAGGHPSTDTQYF. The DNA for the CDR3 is TGTGCCAGTAGTGGGGGTCTAGCGGGTGGCCACCCCAGCACAGATACGCAGTATTTT.

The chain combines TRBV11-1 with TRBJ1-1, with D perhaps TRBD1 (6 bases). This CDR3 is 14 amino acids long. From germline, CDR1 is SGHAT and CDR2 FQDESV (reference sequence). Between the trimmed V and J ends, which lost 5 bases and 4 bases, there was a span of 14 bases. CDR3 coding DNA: TGTGCCAGCAGCAGCGGACAGCCGCGCACTGAAGCTTTCTTT. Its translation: CASSSGQPRTEAFF.

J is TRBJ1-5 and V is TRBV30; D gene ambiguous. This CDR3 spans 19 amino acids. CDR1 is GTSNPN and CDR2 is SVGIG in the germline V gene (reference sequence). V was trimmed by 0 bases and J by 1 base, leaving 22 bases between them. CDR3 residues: CAWSVRSDSLGGSNQPQHF. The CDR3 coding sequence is TGTGCCTGGAGTGTACGGTCCGACTCCCTCGGAGGGAGCAATCAGCCCCAGCATTTT.

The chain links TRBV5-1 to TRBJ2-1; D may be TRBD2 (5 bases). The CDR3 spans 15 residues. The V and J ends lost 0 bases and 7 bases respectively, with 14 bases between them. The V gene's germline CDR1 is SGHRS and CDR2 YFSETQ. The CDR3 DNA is TGCGCCAGCAGCTTGGACGCGGGCCCGGGGAATGAGCAGTTCTTC. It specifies CASSLDAGPGNEQFF.

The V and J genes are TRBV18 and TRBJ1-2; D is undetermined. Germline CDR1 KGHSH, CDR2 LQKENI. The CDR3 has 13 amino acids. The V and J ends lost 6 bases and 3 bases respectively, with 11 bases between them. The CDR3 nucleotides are TGTGCCAGCTCCCCCACTGACTACTATGGCTACACCTTC. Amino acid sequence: CASSPTDYYGYTF.

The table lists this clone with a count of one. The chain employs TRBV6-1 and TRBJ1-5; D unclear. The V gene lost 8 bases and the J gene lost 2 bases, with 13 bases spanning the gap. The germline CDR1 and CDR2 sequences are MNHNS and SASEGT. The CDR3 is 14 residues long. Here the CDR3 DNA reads TGTGCCAGCCCCCCGCCCGGTGGCAATCAGCCCCAGCATTTT. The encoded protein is CASPPPGGNQPQHF.

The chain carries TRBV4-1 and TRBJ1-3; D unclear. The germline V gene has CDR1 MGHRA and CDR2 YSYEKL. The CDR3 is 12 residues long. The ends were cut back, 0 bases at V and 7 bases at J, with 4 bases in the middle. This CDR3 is CASSQDRNTIYF. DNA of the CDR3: TGCGCCAGCAGCCAAGATCGGAACACCATATATTTT.

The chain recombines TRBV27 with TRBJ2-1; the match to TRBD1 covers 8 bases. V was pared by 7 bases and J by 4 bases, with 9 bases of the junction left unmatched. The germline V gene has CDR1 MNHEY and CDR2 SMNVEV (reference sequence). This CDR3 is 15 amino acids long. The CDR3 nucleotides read TGTGCCAGCACCTTCCGACAGGGGTTGTACAATGAGCAGTTCTTC. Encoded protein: CASTFRQGLYNEQFF.